One TCR beta chain is described in this entry. This clone showed up just a few times. This clone's antigen is unknown. No quality values exist for individual bases; no much larger clone is one base distant. This specimen belongs to a study of shared clonotypes between healthy human individuals (dated by TCRdb to between 2020 and 2021). In terms of the full investigation: A couple of women and three men aged 18 to 49 years were included in the cohort. To increase sequencing depth and limit assay-specific biases, different laboratories used diverse techniques to prepare libraries and sequence TCR repertoires. Per donor, three plates each were used for CD4 naive and CD4 memory, two for CD8 naive, and one for CD8 memory. The study deeply sequenced blood TCR repertoires of several healthy adults to estimate repertoire size and the extent of clonotype sharing between individuals. Per donor, leukapheresis produced somewhere between about 0.8 and 9 billion PBMCs.

Using the deep immunoSEQ assay, multiplex PCR amplified TCR CDR3 regions from genomic DNA. Genomic DNA extracted from each cell subset was distributed evenly over all wells of several immunoSEQ 96-well plates, and each plate served as one replicate. For sorted subsets, about 200 ng genomic DNA, equal to 30,000 to 35,000 T cell genomes, was loaded into each replicate PCR. The purified libraries were quantified using a Qubit 3.0 fluorometer, sized with a Bioanalyzer 2100, and then quantified again using the KAPA Library Quantification kit. Every immunoSEQ 96-well plate was sequenced on a dedicated single-read 150-cycle Illumina NextSeq 550 flow cell. On the authors' methods: Because the immunoSEQ output included only junctional sequences and no quality scores, the filtering could not be the same as the filtering used for full-length reads. To assign V/J genes and CDR3, sequences were annotated against IMGT germline references using PyIR, a Python wrapper for IgBLAST v1.9. Reads were removed for weak V/J assignments (E-value above 1e-6), missing CDR3, stop codons, out-of-frame junctions, or ambiguous translated residues. A V3J clonotype was defined by an identical inferred V gene, J gene, and CDR3 amino acid sequence. Percentage overlap between repertoires was calculated by dividing the number of shared unique clonotypes by the size of the smaller repertoire. RTK rarefaction, the Chao1 estimator, and Recon v2.1 estimates of unobserved clonotypes were used to assess repertoire richness. Generation probabilities were computed with OLGA for all TCRbeta clonotypes obtained by the gDNA method from several donors. Sourced from immuneACCESS, this table was stored by TCRdb with only in-frame sequences that have V and J called. A share of the clones is absent; for the studies checked, an unresolved V gene accounts for under half, and the remainder has no known explanation. V and J calls and clone size follow that table, whereas D and trimming were derived from the DNA. The sample records roughly 1,100,000 clones, approximately 70% of which are singletons. The ten top clones hold approximately 1.5% of the sample.

What the study reported, not specific to this receptor: Pairwise subsampling led to the expectation that sequencing depth would affect the degree of clonotype sharing among donors. Naive subsets generally had larger estimated clonotype richness than memory subsets. Even with the large sequencing depth, rarefaction of the sorted-subset datasets indicated that sequencing was incomplete. Sampling was restricted to blood, and TCR repertoires in tissue are likely to differ from TCR repertoires in blood. Because the study included a small number of donors, the genetic and exposure-history diversity represented was limited. Sharing across a few donors was observed for roughly 5% of naive CD4, 3% to 3.5% of naive CD8, about 2.3% of memory CD4, and around 0.4% of memory CD8 clonotypes. Compared with non-shared clonotypes, clonotypes shared by all four sorted-subset donors had higher generation probabilities.

The donors were healthy, HIV-negative adults with no recently reported acute infections or vaccinations. Every donor was a Caucasian adult residing in Nashville, Tennessee, USA. Magnetic negative selection was used to enrich CD4+ T cells, after which naive cells were positively selected on CD45RA and the negative fraction became the memory subset. Blood was obtained by leukapheresis, after which PBMCs were separated by Ficoll-Histopaque density gradient centrifugation and cryopreserved in liquid nitrogen vapor phase. Purity and quantity of every magnetically sorted T cell population were checked by analytical flow cytometry. Genomic DNA was isolated from each sorted fraction and quantified by UV absorbance on a Nanodrop 2000c. The CDR3 measures 14 amino acids from cysteine to phenylalanine. Only the CDR3 DNA is retained, 42 bases long and in frame from the first base. The germline V gene sets CDR1 to SGHTA and CDR2 to FQGNSA. V has 4 bases trimmed and J has 2 bases trimmed; junction bases matching no gene number 4.

This TCR derives from a man aged 18 to 30 in good health. The rearranged segments are TRBV7-2 and TRBJ2-7, and 8 junction bases match TRBD2. The material sequenced was memory CD4+ T cells sorted from blood. The sample's cell subset or site, from its label and the paper: CD45RA-negative fraction. The DNA sequence follows: TGTGCCAGCAGCTCTCTAGCGGGCCCCTACGAGCAGTACTTC. This gives the protein CASSSLAGPYEQYF.